This T cell receptor (beta chain) was recovered during a study of PD-1 blockade in classical Hodgkin lymphoma. About this clone: The antigen is not known.

Brentuximab vedotin exposure varied among the patients, all of whom had relapsed after autologous stem cell transplantation. Trimming took off 4 bases at V and 4 bases at J, with 10 bases between the two ends. The V gene's germline CDR1 is SGHVS and CDR2 FQNEAQ. The CDR3 sequence is 13 residues long. The data were produced by immunoSEQ multiplex PCR, yet TCRdb's version contains in-frame clones alone and is incomplete. The repertoire consists of around 45,000 clones, with about nine tenths occurring once and the leading ten covering over 8%. Study-level points and caveats: By C4D1, diversity of CD4+ TCRs had risen significantly, whereas that of CD8+ TCRs had not. Those achieving complete response showed baseline diversity like newly diagnosed patients. Baseline TCR diversity was reportedly lower in newly diagnosed patients than healthy donors.

This rearrangement joins TRBV7-8 to TRBJ2-5; D gene uncertain. The starting material was peripheral blood mononuclear cells (PBMCs), obtained at baseline. This sequence originates from a human donor with classical Hodgkin lymphoma. This CDR3 reads CASSSEAPETQYF. For the CDR3, the DNA is TGTGCCAGCAGCTCCGAAGCCCCAGAGACCCAGTACTTC.